This TCR beta chain emerged from a study of radiotherapy plus CTLA-4 blockade in lung cancer (dated by TCRdb to 2016 to 2018). Notes on the research overall: Among enrolled patients, approximately 17% had an objective response and 31% reached disease control.

Overall results and qualifications from the work: After treatment with radiotherapy and ipilimumab, TCR clones that originated in tumors expanded in peripheral blood. Increased serum interferon-beta after radiation, together with early dynamic changes in blood T cell clones, were reported to be the strongest predictors of response.

The study evaluated CTLA-4 blockade (ipilimumab) given together with focal radiation therapy in patients who had chemo-refractory metastatic non-small-cell lung cancer. Per the germline V gene, MNHEY is the CDR1 and SVGAGI is the CDR2. At the junction V is shortened by 2 bases and J by 9 bases, with 15 bases in between. Its CDR3 holds 14 amino acids, cysteine through phenylalanine. Only the CDR3 region is kept as DNA, spanning 42 bases read in frame from base 1. With regard to this clone: Its antigen is currently not known. Base qualities were left out, and no much larger clone turns up one base away.

The library was made by the immunoSEQ multiplex PCR assay. Drawn from immuneACCESS, this table holds only the in-frame rearrangements with V and J called that TCRdb kept. Clones are partly lost; checked studies trace under half to an unresolved V gene and leave the rest unexplained. The sample has some 37,000 clones on record, around 77% of them singletons. The top ten clones comprise approximately 11% of the sample. This chain joins TRBV6-5 to TRBJ2-3, with TRBD2 tentatively as D gene (5 bases match). Sample: peripheral blood, taken from a patient treated with radiotherapy plus ipilimumab. This TCR came from a human donor with non-small cell lung cancer who had stable disease on radiotherapy plus ipilimumab. The DNA sequence is TGTGCCAGCAGTTACCAGAGCGGCTCCGGGACGCAGTATTTT. This yields the protein CASSYQSGSGTQYF.